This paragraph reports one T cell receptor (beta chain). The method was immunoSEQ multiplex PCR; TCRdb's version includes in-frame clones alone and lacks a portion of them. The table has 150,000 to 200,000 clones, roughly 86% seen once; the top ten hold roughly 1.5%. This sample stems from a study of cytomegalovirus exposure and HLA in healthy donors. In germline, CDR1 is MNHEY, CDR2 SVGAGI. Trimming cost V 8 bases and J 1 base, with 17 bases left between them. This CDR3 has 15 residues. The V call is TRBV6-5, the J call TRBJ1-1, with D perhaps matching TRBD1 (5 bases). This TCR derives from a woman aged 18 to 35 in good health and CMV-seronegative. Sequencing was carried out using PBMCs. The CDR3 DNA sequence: TGTGCCAGCTCAATCAATTCCGGGGGGAACACTGAAGCTTTCTTT. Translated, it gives CASSINSGGNTEAFF.